This TCR beta chain was found in a study of T-cell reconstitution after alpha-beta-depleted transplantation in children. Whole-study findings and limits: Recipient T cells and thymic progenitors that survived gave rise to the high TCRbeta diversity observed at day 60 in some patients. The origin of alpha-beta T cells about two months after transplant was reportedly several hundred expanded graft clones. T cells produced anew were the main source of T-cell counts and diversity one year after transplant.

Unique molecular identifiers were built into the TCRbeta library. TCRdb analysed the PCR reads with MiXCR anew, one entry per CDR3 protein. The data hold about 290,000 distinct CDR3 sequences, with about 7.3% observed a single time. In regard to this clonotype: The antigen is undetermined.

Per germline, CDR1 LGHDT and CDR2 YNNKEL (reference sequence). CDR3 size: 18 residues. Trimming took 0 bases from V and 1 from J, leaving 13 bases between them. The sequencing here drew on peripheral blood, taken 360 days after TCRalphabeta/CD19-depleted stem cell transplant. The receptor's source is a female patient aged 2 to 10 who had a stem cell transplant for Fanconi anemia, so the T cells may come from the graft donor. V usage is TRBV3-1 and J usage is TRBJ2-6; D remains ambiguous. The CDR3: CASSQDPWMTSGANVLTF. The CDR3 region has the DNA TGTGCCAGCAGCCAAGATCCGTGGATGACTTCTGGGGCCAACGTCCTGACTTTC. Based on the CDR3 plus reference TRBV3-1 and TRBJ2-6, the full variable domain is DTAVSQTPKYLVTQMGNDKSIKCEQNLGHDTMYWYKQDSKKFLKIMFSYNNKELIINETVPNRFSPKSPDKAHLNLHINSLELGDSAVYFCASSQDPWMTSGANVLTFGAGSRLTVL.